This TCR beta chain was retrieved from a study of cytomegalovirus exposure and HLA in healthy donors. Study-level background: An earlier analysis found fewer than 120 million unique TCR beta sequences from approximately 190 million T cells.

PCR was performed using 60 Vbeta and 13 Jbeta primers. The method was immunoSEQ multiplex PCR; TCRdb's version includes in-frame clones alone and lacks a portion of them. The sample holds about 140,000 clones, about 78% seen once. This CDR3 comprises 16 residues. Germline CDR1 SGHRS, CDR2 YFSETQ. The J segment lost 5 bases and the V segment lost 2 bases, leaving 9 bases of the junction unmatched. The chain has TRBV5-1 and TRBJ2-3, with 9 bases identical to TRBD2. The sequencing input was PBMCs. The TCR was taken from a man aged 18 to 30 in good health and CMV-seronegative. The CDR3: CASSLNLAGGLDTQYF. The CDR3 region has the DNA TGCGCCAGCAGCTTAAATCTCGCGGGAGGGCTAGATACGCAGTATTTT.